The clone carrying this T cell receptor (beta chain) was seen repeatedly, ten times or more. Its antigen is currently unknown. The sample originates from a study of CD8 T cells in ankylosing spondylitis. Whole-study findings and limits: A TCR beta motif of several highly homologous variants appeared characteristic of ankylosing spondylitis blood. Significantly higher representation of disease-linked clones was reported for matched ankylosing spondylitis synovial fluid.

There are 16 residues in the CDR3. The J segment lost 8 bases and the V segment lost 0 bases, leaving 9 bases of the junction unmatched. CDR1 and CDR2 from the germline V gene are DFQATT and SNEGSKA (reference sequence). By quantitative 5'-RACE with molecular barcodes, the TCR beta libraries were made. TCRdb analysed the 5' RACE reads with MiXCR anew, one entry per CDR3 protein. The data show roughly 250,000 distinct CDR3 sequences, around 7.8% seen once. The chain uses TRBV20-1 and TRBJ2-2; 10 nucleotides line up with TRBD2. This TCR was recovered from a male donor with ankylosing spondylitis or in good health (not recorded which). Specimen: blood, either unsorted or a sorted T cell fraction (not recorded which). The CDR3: CSARDQLAGESGELFF. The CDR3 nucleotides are TGCAGTGCTAGAGATCAGCTAGCGGGGGAGTCTGGGGAGCTGTTTTTT.